The clone carrying this T cell receptor (beta chain) was counted ten times or more. Its target is unknown. Germline assignment: CDR1 MNHNS and CDR2 SASEGT. The CDR3 has 13 amino acids. Trimming pared 6 bases from V and 2 bases from J, leaving 10 bases between. This record belongs to a study of T cells after yellow fever vaccination. Findings of the study overall: Abundant clonotypes from the bulk population could contaminate FACS-sorted repertoires. Subsequent to the booster, the majority of primary-vaccination clones reappeared (around 96% CD4, 85% to 90% CD8).

5'RACE template switching produced TCR cDNA carrying a universal primer site and UMIs. TCRdb ran MiXCR on the 5' RACE reads and lists one entry per CDR3 protein. There are 200,000 to 300,000 distinct CDR3 sequences in the sample; 6.9% occur only once, and about 0.85% lies in the top ten. The clonotype was recovered from a man aged 25 to 40 who received the YFV17D yellow fever vaccine. The starting material was CD4+ T cells sorted from PBMCs, obtained 15 days after the yellow fever booster vaccination. This chain connects TRBV6-1 to TRBJ2-5, with TRBD1 as a possible D gene (5 bases). The CDR3 is CASRATVQETQYF. DNA of the CDR3: TGTGCCAGCAGAGCGACAGTACAAGAGACCCAGTACTTC.